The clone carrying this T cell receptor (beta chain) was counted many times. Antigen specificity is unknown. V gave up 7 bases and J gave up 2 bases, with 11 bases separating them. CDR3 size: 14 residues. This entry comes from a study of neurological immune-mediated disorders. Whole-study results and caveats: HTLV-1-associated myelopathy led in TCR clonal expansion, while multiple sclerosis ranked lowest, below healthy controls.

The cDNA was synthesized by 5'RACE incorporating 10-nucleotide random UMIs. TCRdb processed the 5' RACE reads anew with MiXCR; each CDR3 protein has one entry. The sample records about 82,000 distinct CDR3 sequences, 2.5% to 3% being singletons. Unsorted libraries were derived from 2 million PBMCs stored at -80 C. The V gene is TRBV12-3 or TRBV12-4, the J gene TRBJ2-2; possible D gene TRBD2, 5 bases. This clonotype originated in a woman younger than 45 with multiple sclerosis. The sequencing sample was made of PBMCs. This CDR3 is CASNKGGNTGELFF. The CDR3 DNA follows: TGTGCCAGCAATAAAGGAGGTAACACCGGGGAGCTGTTTTTT.